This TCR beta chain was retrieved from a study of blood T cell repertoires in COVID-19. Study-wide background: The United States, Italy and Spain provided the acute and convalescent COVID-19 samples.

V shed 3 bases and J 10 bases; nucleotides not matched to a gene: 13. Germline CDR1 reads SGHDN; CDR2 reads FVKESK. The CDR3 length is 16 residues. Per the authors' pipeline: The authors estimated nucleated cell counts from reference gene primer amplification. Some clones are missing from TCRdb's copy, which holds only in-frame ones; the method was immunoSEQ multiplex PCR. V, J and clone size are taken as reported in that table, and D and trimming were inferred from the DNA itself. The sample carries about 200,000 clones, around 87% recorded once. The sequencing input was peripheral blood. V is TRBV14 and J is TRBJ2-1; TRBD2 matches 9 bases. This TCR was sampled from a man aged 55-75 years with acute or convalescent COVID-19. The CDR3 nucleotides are TGTGCCAGCAGCCAGGGTCTCGGCGGGGGGGCGGTCGAGCAGTTCTTC. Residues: CASSQGLGGGAVEQFF.